The clone carrying this T cell receptor (beta chain) was seen only a few times. Its antigen is still unknown. V dropped 5 bases and J dropped 8 bases, with 14 bases sitting between them. Germline V gives CDR1 SGHTA, CDR2 FQGTGA. The CDR3 loop spans 13 amino acids. This specimen comes from a study of regulatory T cells in long-lasting Graves disease. Sequencing libraries for TCR beta were prepared with iRepertoire HTBI primers and Arm-PCR of CDR3 regions. TCRdb re-called the multiplex PCR reads with MiXCR, one entry per CDR3 protein. The table lists hundreds of thousands of distinct CDR3 sequences, 16% of them singletons. Broader study findings: A limited number of samples was an acknowledged limitation.

This sample's time point: newly diagnosed GD, antithyroid drugs for less than 3 months. Making the TCR library involved RNA that had been extracted from PBMCs. EDTA tubes received around 9 milliliters of collected peripheral blood. These data are also associated with another study on T cells in Graves' hyperthyroidism and ophthalmopathy.

This clonotype originated in a man between 35 and 55 years old with Graves disease. The specimen comprised peripheral blood mononuclear cells (PBMCs), sampled at new diagnosis, from a patient treated with antithyroid drugs. The gene calls are TRBV7-3 and TRBJ2-3, with D perhaps assigned TRBD1 or TRBD2 (5 bases each). The DNA for the CDR3 is TGTGCCAGCAGCCAGGGACGGGTTGGTACGCAGTATTTT. This translates into CASSQGRVGTQYF.